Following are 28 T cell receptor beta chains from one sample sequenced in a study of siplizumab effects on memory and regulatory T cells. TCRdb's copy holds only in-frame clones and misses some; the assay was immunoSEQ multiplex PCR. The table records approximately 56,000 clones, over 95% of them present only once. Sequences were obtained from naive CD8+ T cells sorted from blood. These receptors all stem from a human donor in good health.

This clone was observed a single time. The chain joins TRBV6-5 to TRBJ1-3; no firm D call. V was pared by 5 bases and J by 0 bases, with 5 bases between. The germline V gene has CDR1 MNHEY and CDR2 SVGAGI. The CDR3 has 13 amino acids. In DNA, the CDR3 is TGTGCCAGCAGTCTTTACTCTGGAAACACCATATATTTT. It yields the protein CASSLYSGNTIYF.

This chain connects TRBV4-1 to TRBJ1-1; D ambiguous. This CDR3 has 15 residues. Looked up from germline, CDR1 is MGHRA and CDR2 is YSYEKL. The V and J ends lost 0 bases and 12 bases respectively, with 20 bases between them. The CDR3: CASSQELVPAGEPFF. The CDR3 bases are TGCGCCAGCAGCCAAGAACTTGTTCCGGCTGGTGAGCCTTTCTTT.

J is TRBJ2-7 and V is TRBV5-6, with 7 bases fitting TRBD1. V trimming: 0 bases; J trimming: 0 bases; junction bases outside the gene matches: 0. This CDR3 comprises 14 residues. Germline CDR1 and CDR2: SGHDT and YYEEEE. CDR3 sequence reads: CASSLDRGSYEQYF. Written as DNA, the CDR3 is TGTGCCAGCAGCTTGGACAGGGGCTCCTACGAGCAGTACTTC.

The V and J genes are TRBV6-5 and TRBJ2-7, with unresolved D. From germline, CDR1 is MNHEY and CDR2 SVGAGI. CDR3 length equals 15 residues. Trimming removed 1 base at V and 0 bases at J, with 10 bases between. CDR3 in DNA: TGTGCCAGCAGTTACTTTGGACCCCCCTCCTACGAGCAGTACTTC. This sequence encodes CASSYFGPPSYEQYF.

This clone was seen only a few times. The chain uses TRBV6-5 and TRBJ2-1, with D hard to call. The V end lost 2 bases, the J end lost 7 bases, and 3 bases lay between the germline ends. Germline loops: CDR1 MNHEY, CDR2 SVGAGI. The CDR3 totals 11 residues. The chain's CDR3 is CASSYGNEQFF. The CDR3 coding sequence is TGTGCCAGCAGTTACGGAAATGAGCAGTTCTTC.

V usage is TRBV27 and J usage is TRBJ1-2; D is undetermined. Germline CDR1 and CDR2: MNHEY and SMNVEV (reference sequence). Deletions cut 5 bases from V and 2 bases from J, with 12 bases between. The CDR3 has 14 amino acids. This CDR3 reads CASSPRRRNYGYTF. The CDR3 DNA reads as TGTGCCAGCAGTCCCAGGAGGAGAAACTATGGCTACACCTTC.

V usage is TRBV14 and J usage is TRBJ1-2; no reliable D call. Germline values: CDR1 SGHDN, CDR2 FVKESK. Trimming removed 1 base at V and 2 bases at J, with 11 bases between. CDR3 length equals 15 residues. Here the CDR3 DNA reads TGTGCCAGCAGCCAAGTACCGGGAGCAAACTATGGCTACACCTTC. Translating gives CASSQVPGANYGYTF.

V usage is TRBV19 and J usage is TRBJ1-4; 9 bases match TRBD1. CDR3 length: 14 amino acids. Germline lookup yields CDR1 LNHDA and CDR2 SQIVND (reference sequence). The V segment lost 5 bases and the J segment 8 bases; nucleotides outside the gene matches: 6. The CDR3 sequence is CASSWGQGEEKLFF. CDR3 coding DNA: TGTGCCAGTAGTTGGGGACAGGGTGAGGAAAAACTGTTTTTT.

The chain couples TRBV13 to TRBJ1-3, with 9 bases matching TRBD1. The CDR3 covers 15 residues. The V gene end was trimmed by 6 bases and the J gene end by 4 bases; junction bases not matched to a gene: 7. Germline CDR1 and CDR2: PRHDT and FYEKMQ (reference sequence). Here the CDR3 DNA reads TGTGCCAGCAGAACAGGGGGCGCGGAGGGAAACACCATATATTTT. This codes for CASRTGGAEGNTIYF.

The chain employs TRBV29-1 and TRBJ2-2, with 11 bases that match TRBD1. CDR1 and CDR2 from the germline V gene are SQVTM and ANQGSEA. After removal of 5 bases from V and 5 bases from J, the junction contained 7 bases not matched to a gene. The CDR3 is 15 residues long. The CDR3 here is CSVSGQGALTGELFF. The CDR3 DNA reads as TGCAGCGTTTCCGGACAGGGGGCTTTAACCGGGGAGCTGTTTTTT.

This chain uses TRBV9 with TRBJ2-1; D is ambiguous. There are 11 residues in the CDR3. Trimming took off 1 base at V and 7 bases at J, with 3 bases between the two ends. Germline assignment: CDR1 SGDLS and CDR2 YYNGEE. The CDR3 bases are TGTGCCAGCAGCGTACGGAATGAGCAGTTCTTC. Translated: CASSVRNEQFF.

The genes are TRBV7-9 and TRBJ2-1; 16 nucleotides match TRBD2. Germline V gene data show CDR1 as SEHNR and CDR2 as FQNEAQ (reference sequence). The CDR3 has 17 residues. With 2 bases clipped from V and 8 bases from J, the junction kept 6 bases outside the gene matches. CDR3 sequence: CASSLSGLAGGRDEQFF. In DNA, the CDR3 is TGTGCCAGCAGCTTATCGGGACTAGCGGGAGGGCGAGATGAGCAGTTCTTC.

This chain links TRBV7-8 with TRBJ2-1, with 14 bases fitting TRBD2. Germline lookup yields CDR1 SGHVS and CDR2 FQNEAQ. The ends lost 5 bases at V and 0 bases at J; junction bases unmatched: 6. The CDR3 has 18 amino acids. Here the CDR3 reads CASSVGLAGASSYNEQFF. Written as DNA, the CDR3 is TGTGCCAGCAGCGTGGGACTAGCGGGAGCATCCTCCTACAATGAGCAGTTCTTC.

The CDR3 DNA is TGTGCCAGCAGCTTCGAGAGTTACAATGAGCAGTTCTTC. Its translation: CASSFESYNEQFF. This chain connects TRBV5-5 to TRBJ2-1; D gene ambiguous. The germline CDR1 and CDR2 sequences are SGHKS and YYEKEE (reference sequence). Trimming stripped 2 bases from V and 4 bases from J, with 7 bases between. The CDR3 loop spans 13 amino acids.

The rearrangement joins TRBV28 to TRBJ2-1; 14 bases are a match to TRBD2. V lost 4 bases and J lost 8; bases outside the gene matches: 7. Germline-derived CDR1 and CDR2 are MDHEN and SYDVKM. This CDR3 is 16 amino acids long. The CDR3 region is CASSYRLAGGPDEQFF. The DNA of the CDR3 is TGTGCCAGCAGTTACCGACTAGCGGGAGGGCCCGATGAGCAGTTCTTC.

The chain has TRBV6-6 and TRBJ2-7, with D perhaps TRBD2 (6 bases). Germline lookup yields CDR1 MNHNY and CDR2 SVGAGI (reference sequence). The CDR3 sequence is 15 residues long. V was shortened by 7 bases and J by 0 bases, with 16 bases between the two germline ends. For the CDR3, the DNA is TGTGCCAGCACCCACGGGGCCGGGGGCTCCTACGAGCAGTACTTC. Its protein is CASTHGAGGSYEQYF.

Here the CDR3 reads CASSQDAAEEQYF. The CDR3 DNA sequence: TGCGCCAGCAGCCAAGATGCAGCTGAGGAGCAGTACTTC. V is TRBV4-1 and J is TRBJ2-7; no clear D. The CDR3 runs to 13 residues. Germline V gene data show CDR1 as MGHRA and CDR2 as YSYEKL. Trimming stripped 0 bases from V and 7 bases from J, with 10 bases between.

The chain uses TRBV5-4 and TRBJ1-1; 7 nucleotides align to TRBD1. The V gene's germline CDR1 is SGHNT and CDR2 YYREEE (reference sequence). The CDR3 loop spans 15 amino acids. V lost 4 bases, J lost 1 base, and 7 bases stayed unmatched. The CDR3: CASSDEGQPNTEAFF. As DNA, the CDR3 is TGTGCCAGCAGCGACGAGGGACAGCCGAACACTGAAGCTTTCTTT.

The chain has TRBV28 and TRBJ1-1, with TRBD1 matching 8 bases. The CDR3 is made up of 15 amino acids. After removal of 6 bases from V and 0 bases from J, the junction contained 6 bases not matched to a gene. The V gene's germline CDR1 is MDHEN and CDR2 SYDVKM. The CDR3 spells CASSRGQSMNTEAFF. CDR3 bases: TGTGCCAGCAGCAGGGGGCAATCAATGAACACTGAAGCTTTCTTT.

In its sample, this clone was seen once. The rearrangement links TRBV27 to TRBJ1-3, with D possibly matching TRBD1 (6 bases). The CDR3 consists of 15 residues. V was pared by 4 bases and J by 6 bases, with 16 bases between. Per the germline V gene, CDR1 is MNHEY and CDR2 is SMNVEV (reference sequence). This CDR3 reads CASSSRQAGENTIYF. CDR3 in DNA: TGTGCCAGCAGTTCGAGACAGGCCGGAGAAAACACCATATATTTT.

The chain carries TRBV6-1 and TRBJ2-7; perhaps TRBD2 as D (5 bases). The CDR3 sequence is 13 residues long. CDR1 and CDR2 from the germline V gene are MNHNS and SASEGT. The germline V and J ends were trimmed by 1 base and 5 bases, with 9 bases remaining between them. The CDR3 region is CASSEGLSDEQYF. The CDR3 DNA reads TGTGCCAGCAGTGAAGGACTAAGCGACGAGCAGTACTTC.

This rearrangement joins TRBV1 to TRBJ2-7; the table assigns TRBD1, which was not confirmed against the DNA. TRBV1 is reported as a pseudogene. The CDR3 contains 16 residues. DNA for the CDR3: TGCACCAGCAGCCAAGACTTACAGGTGAGCTCCTACGAGCAGTACTTC. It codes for CTSSQDLQVSSYEQYF.

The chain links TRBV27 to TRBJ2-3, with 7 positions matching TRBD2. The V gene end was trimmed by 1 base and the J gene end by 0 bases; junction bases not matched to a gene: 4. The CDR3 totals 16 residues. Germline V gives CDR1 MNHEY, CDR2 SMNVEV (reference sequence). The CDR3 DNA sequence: TGTGCCAGCAGTTTATTTCTAGCGGCTAGCACAGATACGCAGTATTTT. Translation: CASSLFLAASTDTQYF.

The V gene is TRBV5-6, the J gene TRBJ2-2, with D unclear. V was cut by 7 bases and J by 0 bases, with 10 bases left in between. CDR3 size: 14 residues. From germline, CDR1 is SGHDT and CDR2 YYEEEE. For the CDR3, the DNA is TGTGCCAGCCATGACAATCCGAACACCGGGGAGCTGTTTTTT. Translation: CASHDNPNTGELFF. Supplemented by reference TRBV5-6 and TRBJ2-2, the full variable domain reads DAGVTQSPTHLIKTRGQQVTLRCSPKSGHDTVSWYQQALGQGPQFIFQYYEEEERQRGNFPDRFSGHQFPNYSSELNVNALLLGDSALYLCASHDNPNTGELFFGEGSRLTVL.

The CDR3 reads CASSLITDSMDEQFF. CDR3 nucleotides: TGTGCCAGCAGCTTAATAACAGATAGTATGGATGAGCAGTTCTTC. The rearrangement uses TRBV7-8 and TRBJ2-1; no definite D call. In germline, CDR1 is SGHVS, CDR2 FQNEAQ. The CDR3 covers 15 residues. V lost 2 bases to trimming and J lost 8 bases, with 16 bases between them.

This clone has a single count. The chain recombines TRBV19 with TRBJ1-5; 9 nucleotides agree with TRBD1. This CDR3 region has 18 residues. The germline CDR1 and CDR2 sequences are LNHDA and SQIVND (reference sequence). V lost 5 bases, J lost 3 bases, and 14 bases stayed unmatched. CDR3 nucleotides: TGTGCCAGTAGTTCGCCTCTAAACCGGGACAGGGACAATCAGCCCCAGCATTTT. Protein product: CASSSPLNRDRDNQPQHF.

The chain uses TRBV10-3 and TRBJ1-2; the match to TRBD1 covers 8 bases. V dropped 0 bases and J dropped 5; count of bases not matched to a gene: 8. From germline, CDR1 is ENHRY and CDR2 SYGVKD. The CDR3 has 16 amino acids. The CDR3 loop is CAISESDRGKGYGYTF. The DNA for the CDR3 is TGTGCCATCAGTGAGTCAGACAGGGGAAAAGGGTATGGCTACACCTTC.

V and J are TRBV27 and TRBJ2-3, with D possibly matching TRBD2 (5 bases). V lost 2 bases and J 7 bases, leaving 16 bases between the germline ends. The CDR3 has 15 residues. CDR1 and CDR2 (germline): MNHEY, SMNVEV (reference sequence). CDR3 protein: CASSLGKGGLYTQYF. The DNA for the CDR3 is TGTGCCAGCAGTTTAGGCAAAGGAGGTTTATATACGCAGTATTTT.